This T cell receptor (beta chain) was sequenced in a study of cytomegalovirus exposure and HLA in healthy donors. The PCR made use of 60 Vbeta and 13 Jbeta primers. Some clones are missing from TCRdb's copy, which holds only in-frame ones; the method was immunoSEQ multiplex PCR. This sample carries about 220,000 clones, approximately 88% of them seen once, and the ten largest clones take 0.71%. Whole-study findings and limits: The likely explanation for a cluster of highly shared sequence variants was sequencing artifact. Analysis was performed later, and it showed HLA-associated TCR beta chains to be more clonally expanded than equally common others. With further analysis later on, most CMV-associated TCR beta chains appeared HLA-restricted.

To note about this clone: Antigen: not known.

This CDR3 has 17 amino acids. The source is a boy aged 2 to 10 in good health and CMV-seronegative. The sample consisted of PBMCs. This chain connects TRBV21-1 to TRBJ1-2. TRBV21-1 is described as a pseudogene. The CDR3 DNA sequence: TGTGCCAGCAGCAAAGAAGAAGGAGAAGGATATTCCTATGGCTACACCTTC. It yields the protein CASSKEEGEGYSYGYTF.